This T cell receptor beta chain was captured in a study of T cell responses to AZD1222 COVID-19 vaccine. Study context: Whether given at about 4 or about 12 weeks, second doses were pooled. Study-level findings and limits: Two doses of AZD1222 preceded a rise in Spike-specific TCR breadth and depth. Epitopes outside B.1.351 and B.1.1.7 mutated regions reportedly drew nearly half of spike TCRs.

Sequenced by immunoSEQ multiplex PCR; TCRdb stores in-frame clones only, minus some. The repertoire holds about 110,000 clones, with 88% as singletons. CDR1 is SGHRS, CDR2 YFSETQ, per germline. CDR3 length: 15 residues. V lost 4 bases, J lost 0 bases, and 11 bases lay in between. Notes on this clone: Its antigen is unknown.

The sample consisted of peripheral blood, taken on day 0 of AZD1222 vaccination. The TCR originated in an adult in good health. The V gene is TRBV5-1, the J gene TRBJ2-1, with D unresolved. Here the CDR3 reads CASSPYGASYNEQFF. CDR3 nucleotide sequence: TGCGCCAGCAGCCCCTACGGTGCCTCCTACAATGAGCAGTTCTTC.